Listed below are T cell receptor beta chains from one sample, sequenced in a study of T cell responses to AZD1222 COVID-19 vaccine. The method was immunoSEQ multiplex PCR; TCRdb's version includes in-frame clones alone and lacks a portion of them. The sample contains some 130,000 clones, 88% of which appear only once. The sequencing here drew on peripheral blood, taken on day 0 of AZD1222 vaccination. Every receptor here comes from an adult in good health. Each CDR3 is given with its conserved first and last residue. Fields, in order: clone size, V gene, D gene, J gene, CDR3 DNA, CDR3 protein. The D gene is left open where the match is weak. The size field is filled for only some rows; it gives once, few, many or a size class.

NA,TRBV6-2/TRBV6-3,NA,TRBJ2-7,TGTGCCAGCAGTTACTCGATAGACAGGGGAGGGTCCTACGAGCAGTACTTC,CASSYSIDRGGSYEQYF
few,TRBV3-1/TRBV3-2,NA,TRBJ2-7,TGTGCCAGCGCCCCGGGGACCTCACCCTACGAGCAGTACTTC,CASAPGTSPYEQYF
NA,TRBV5-1,TRBD2,TRBJ2-2,TGCGCCAGCAGCCTACAAGGACTAGCGGGAGTAAACACCGGGGAGCTGTTTTTT,CASSLQGLAGVNTGELFF
NA,TRBV7-6,NA,TRBJ1-4,TGTGCCAGCAGCTTAGTTTCTGGGGGGCCGGGAGAAAAACTGTTTTTT,CASSLVSGGPGEKLFF
NA,TRBV6-5,NA,TRBJ1-5,TGTGCCAGCAGTCGGGACCATCAGCCCCAGCATTTT,CASSRDHQPQHF
NA,TRBV11-2,NA,TRBJ1-2,TGTGCCAGCAGTTTCGGCCTTCGGGGAGATCCCTATGGCTACACCTTC,CASSFGLRGDPYGYTF
NA,TRBV10-3,NA,TRBJ1-5,TGTGCCATCAGTGAGGGGGGAGGGGGTCAGCCCCAGCATTTT,CAISEGGGGQPQHF
NA,TRBV7-8,NA,TRBJ2-7,TGTGCCAGCAGCCTCCCTAGGGCACGACCCTACGAGCAGTACTTC,CASSLPRARPYEQYF
NA,TRBV6-5,TRBD2,TRBJ2-5,TGTGCCAGCAGTTACCAGGGAGGGGAGACCCAGTACTTC,CASSYQGGETQYF
few,TRBV7-8,TRBD1,TRBJ2-1,TGTGCCAGCAGCTTACCCAGGACAGGGGGCGACTACAATGAGCAGTTCTTC,CASSLPRTGGDYNEQFF
NA,TRBV2,NA,TRBJ2-7,TGTGCCAGCAGGTGGGGAGGGACAGAGTTCTCCTACGAGCAGTACTTC,CASRWGGTEFSYEQYF
NA,TRBV6-1,NA,TRBJ1-5,TGTGCCAGCAGCGACCGAAGCAATCAGCCCCAGCATTTT,CASSDRSNQPQHF